This T cell receptor beta chain was identified in a study of blood T cell repertoires in COVID-19 (dated by TCRdb to the early 2020s). The study in broad terms: Collaborator samples came from the United States, Italy and Spain and covered acute and convalescent phases of COVID-19. The samples were drawn from two sources: the first 160 participants of the ongoing ImmuneRACE study, and 1,254 subjects contributed by 6 global collaborators. HLA class I and class II types, where available, came from metadata supplied by the sample provider rather than from assay-based typing. The prospective study material was composed of cDNA or gDNA derived from T cells, B-cell-depleted T cells, or PBMCs. Sample metadata almost always included a de-identified subject ID, COVID-19 status, age in years and sex. Subjects who had been exposed to COVID-19, were actively infected with it, or had recovered from it provided the deeply sampled blood TCRbeta repertoires that made up the dataset. The repertoires were released in a freely available public database meant as a resource for research on the immune response to SARS-CoV-2.

CDR1 and CDR2, per the germline V gene (reference sequence), are SGHNT and YYREEE. Reading from cysteine to phenylalanine, the CDR3 counts 15 amino acids. Only the CDR3 part of the read is kept: 45 bases, read in frame from the first base. Unmatched junction bases come to 6, with V trimmed by 0 bases and J by 5 bases. The immunoSEQ Assay, a bias-controlled multiplex PCR, was used to amplify TCRbeta CDR3 regions from genomic DNA. Regarding the original processing steps: Nucleated cell counts per sample were estimated from amplification of reference gene primers within the assay. To quantify the absolute abundance of each unique TCRbeta CDR3 rearrangement, sequence reads were collapsed and filtered. For each sample, productive Simpson clonality was calculated as the square root of Simpson's diversity index across productive rearrangements. The clones in this table, taken by TCRdb from immuneACCESS, are in-frame only. Not every clone is retained; where verified, under half of the shortfall comes from an unresolved V gene, and the cause of the rest is unknown. The V and J calls and clone size are taken from that table; D and trimming were inferred from the DNA. The table for this sample lists about 130,000 clones; roughly 84% of them were counted only once. The ten largest clones take up 1.4% of the sample.

Each collaborating institution followed its own protocols to collect whole blood in K2EDTA tubes. Collaborator samples were shipped for TCRbeta analysis as frozen whole blood, isolated PBMCs, or DNA extracted from either sample type. On the study overall, not on this receptor specifically: How much clinical and demographic metadata was included differed by source and by participant, and the metadata was provided uncurated.

In regard to this clone: What antigen it recognizes has not been identified. Per-nucleotide qualities are absent, and no much larger clonotype sits a single base away.

Sequencing input: peripheral blood. The TCR comes from a man aged 55-75 years with acute or convalescent COVID-19. Here the chain combines TRBV5-4 and TRBJ1-2; a stretch of 8 junction bases matches TRBD1. The CDR3 region has the sequence CASSLDTGQGYGYTF. In nucleotide form, the sequence is TGTGCCAGCAGCTTGGACACCGGACAGGGTTATGGCTACACCTTC.